This T cell receptor (beta chain) was captured by sequencing in a study of T-cell reconstitution after alpha-beta-depleted transplantation in children. Unique molecular identifiers featured in how the TCRbeta library was prepared. One entry per CDR3 protein results from TCRdb running MiXCR on the PCR reads. Altogether approximately 230,000 distinct CDR3 sequences are present, roughly a quarter being singletons, with the ten largest covering roughly 5%. This clonotype originated in a female patient aged 2 to 10 who had a stem cell transplant for congenital amegakaryocytic thrombocytopenia, so the T cells may come from the graft donor. The source was PBMCs, mostly from graft donor cells, collected 360 days after TCRalphabeta/CD19-depleted stem cell transplant.

This chain's CDR3 is CASSQGFRGKNIQYF. DNA of the CDR3: TGCGCCAGCAGCCAAGGGTTCCGGGGGAAAAACATTCAGTACTTC. V and J are TRBV4-1 and TRBJ2-4, with D perhaps TRBD2 (6 bases). The CDR3 loop spans 15 amino acids. Between the trimmed V and J ends, which lost 1 base and 4 bases, there was a span of 11 bases. CDR1 is MGHRA, CDR2 YSYEKL, per germline.